The T cell receptor (beta chain) described here comes from a study of T cell responses to AZD1222 COVID-19 vaccine. General observations from the study: Spike-wide vaccine-associated CD4 TCRs dominated at 160-218 and 743-854. Mostly white British, mostly female donors; authors suggested clonal diversity may be underestimated. Vaccination with two AZD1222 doses was followed by a rise in Spike-specific TCR breadth and depth.

Clones were read by immunoSEQ multiplex PCR, and TCRdb kept only the in-frame ones, dropping some. The table records about 130,000 clones, approximately 88% of them present only once. With respect to this clone: Antigen: not known.

V was trimmed by 0 bases and J by 7 bases, leaving 19 bases between them. The CDR3 consists of 17 residues. The germline CDR1 and CDR2 sequences are MNHEY and SMNVEV (reference sequence). J is TRBJ2-1 and V is TRBV27; tentative D call: TRBD2 (6 bases). Sequenced material: peripheral blood, taken on day 0 of AZD1222 vaccination. This TCR came from an adult in good health. CDR3 residues: CASSLSRVGLARNEQFF. CDR3 DNA sequence: TGTGCCAGCAGTTTATCCCGGGTGGGGCTAGCGAGGAATGAGCAGTTCTTC.